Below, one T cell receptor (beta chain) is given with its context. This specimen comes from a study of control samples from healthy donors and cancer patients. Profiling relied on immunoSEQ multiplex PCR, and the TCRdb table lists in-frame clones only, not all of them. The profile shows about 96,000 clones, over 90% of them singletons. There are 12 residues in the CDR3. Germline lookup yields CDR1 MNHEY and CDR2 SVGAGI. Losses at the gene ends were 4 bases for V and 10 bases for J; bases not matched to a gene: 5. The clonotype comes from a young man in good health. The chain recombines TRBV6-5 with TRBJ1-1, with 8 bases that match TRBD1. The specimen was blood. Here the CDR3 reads CASSSQDRGAFF. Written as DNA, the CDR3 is TGTGCCAGCAGTTCCCAAGACAGGGGAGCTTTCTTT.